This T cell receptor (beta chain) was captured by sequencing in a study of CD8 T cells in ankylosing spondylitis. General observations from the study: What appeared characteristic of ankylosing spondylitis blood was a TCR beta motif of under 10 highly homologous variants. Disease-associated clones were reportedly significantly overrepresented in matched ankylosing spondylitis synovial fluid. Earlier literature documents some of the motif variants in reactive arthritis synovial fluid and blood.

This CDR3 has 14 residues. From germline, CDR1 is DFQATT and CDR2 SNEGSKA (reference sequence). The germline V and J ends were trimmed by 5 bases and 5 bases, with 15 bases remaining between them. This clonotype has at least ten counts. Its antigen is currently unknown. Quantitative 5'-RACE with molecular barcodes was used to make the TCR beta libraries. TCRdb re-derived calls from the 5' RACE reads in MiXCR, one entry per CDR3 protein. The data show around 230,000 distinct CDR3 sequences, 8% to 9% seen once. Sequenced: blood, either unsorted or a sorted T cell fraction (not recorded which). The rearrangement links TRBV20-1 to TRBJ2-2; D not resolved. The TCR was taken from a female donor with ankylosing spondylitis or in good health (not recorded which). The CDR3 sequence is CSAASLSGTGELFF. Written as DNA, the CDR3 is TGCAGTGCTGCTTCGCTGTCTGGGACCGGGGAGCTGTTTTTT.